This TCR beta chain was identified in a study of cytomegalovirus exposure and HLA in healthy donors. Broader study findings: TCR beta sequences reportedly predicted most subjects' HLA-A and HLA-B alleles accurately. In vitro testing confirmed three CMV-associated chains as specific for CMV antigens. The authors listed 150 or so TCR beta chains as cytomegalovirus-associated.

This PCR relied on a set of 60 Vbeta primers and 13 Jbeta primers. Assay used: immunoSEQ multiplex PCR; TCRdb lists only in-frame clones, some missing. The sample lists approximately 210,000 clones; 75% to 85% were seen once. The germline V gene has CDR1 SGHTS and CDR2 YDEGEE. V was clipped by 4 bases and J by 4 bases, with 15 bases between them. The CDR3 consists of 15 residues. This clone was observed once. Its antigen is not known. The receptor comes from a woman aged 50 to 60 in good health and CMV-seronegative. The sample consisted of PBMCs. J is TRBJ1-5 and V is TRBV5-8, with D tentatively TRBD1 (6 bases). The CDR3 DNA reads as TGTGCCAGCAGCCTCAGACAGGAGTCGAATCAGCCCCAGCATTTT. Its protein product is CASSLRQESNQPQHF.